This is a list of T cell receptor beta chains from one sample in a study of blood T cell repertoires in COVID-19. Generated by immunoSEQ multiplex PCR, the TCRdb table keeps only in-frame clones and is missing some. Among approximately 12,000 clones listed, approximately 88% were seen once. Sample: peripheral blood. These receptors were collected from a human donor in a cohort sampled during active COVID-19. Both conserved end residues are part of each CDR3. D genes are given only for firm matches. Not all rows give a size; the values are once, few, many and, for expanded clones, a class.

NA	TRBJ2-2	NA	TRBV27	TGTGCCAGCAGTTTTAGGTGGGGCGTGGGGGAGCTGTTTTTT	CASSFRWGVGELFF
NA	TRBJ2-7	NA	TRBV7-9	TGTGCCAGCAGCTTGGCAGGGTCATCCTACGAGCAGTACTTC	CASSLAGSSYEQYF
NA	TRBJ1-2	NA	TRBV18	TGTGCCAGCTCACCACCGTCGATCTCGAGCTATGGCTACACCTTC	CASSPPSISSYGYTF
TRBD2	TRBJ2-3	NA	TRBV9	TGTGCCAGCAGCTCTAGACTAGCGGGCTCGGCAGATACGCAGTATTTT	CASSSRLAGSADTQYF
TRBD2	TRBJ2-3	NA	TRBV7-9	TGTGCCAGCAGCTTAGTACTAGCGGGGGGCACAGATACGCAGTATTTT	CASSLVLAGGTDTQYF
TRBD1	TRBJ1-2	NA	TRBV5-1	TGCGCCAGCAGCGGGGCAGGGGGTAACTATGGCTACACCTTC	CASSGAGGNYGYTF
TRBD1	TRBJ2-7	NA	TRBV7-2	TGTGCCAGCAGCGGATTCCGGGACAGATACTACGAGCAGTACTTC	CASSGFRDRYYEQYF
TRBD1	TRBJ1-5	NA	TRBV5-1	TGCGCCAGCAGCTTGGGGCAGGGGGCGAAGCAGCCCCAGCATTTT	CASSLGQGAKQPQHF
NA	TRBJ1-1	NA	TRBV5-1	TGCGCCAGCAGCTTGACAGGGAACACTGAAGCTTTCTTT	CASSLTGNTEAFF
NA	TRBJ1-1	NA	TRBV2	TGTGCCAGCAGCGAACCCGGAGGGAACACTGAAGCTTTCTTT	CASSEPGGNTEAFF
TRBD1	TRBJ2-3	NA	TRBV19	TGTGCCAGTAGTCGGAAGACAGGGACGGTGACAGATACGCAGTATTTT	CASSRKTGTVTDTQYF
NA	TRBJ2-7	once	TRBV4-3	TGCGCCAGCAGCCAAGTCGCAGGGGCCTCCTACGAGCAGTACTTC	CASSQVAGASYEQYF
TRBD2	TRBJ2-5	NA	TRBV9	TGTGCCAGCTCACAGCGGGGGGGCCTGGAGACCCAGTACTTC	CASSQRGGLETQYF
NA	TRBJ1-2	few	TRBV5-1	TGCGCCAGCAGTCCGGACGGTCGAGGGCACTATGGCTACACCTTC	CASSPDGRGHYGYTF
TRBD1	TRBJ2-3	NA	TRBV7-9	TGTGCCAGCAGCTACGGGACAGGGAGGGATACGCAGTATTTT	CASSYGTGRDTQYF
TRBD2	TRBJ2-7	NA	TRBV5-8	TGTGCCAGCAGCTCGGGACTAGACTATAGTAGCTACGAGCAGTACTTC	CASSSGLDYSSYEQYF
NA	TRBJ1-2	NA	TRBV3-1/TRBV3-2	TGTGCCAGCAGCCAACAGGGTAACTATGGCTACACCTTC	CASSQQGNYGYTF
NA	TRBJ2-5	NA	TRBV5-1	TGCGCCAGCAGCTTGGCCTGGGGCTTGGAGACCCAGTACTTC	CASSLAWGLETQYF
TRBD1	TRBJ1-1	few	TRBV3-1/TRBV3-2	TGTGCCAGCAGCCGGACAGGGATGGGCACTGAAGCTTTCTTT	CASSRTGMGTEAFF
NA	TRBJ1-2	NA	TRBV5-5	TGTGCCAGCAGCCTATACGATTACTACACCTTC	CASSLYDYYTF
NA	TRBJ1-2	NA	TRBV18	TGTGCCAGCTCATTGAGCGAGGGGGAGTACTATGGCTACACCTTC	CASSLSEGEYYGYTF
TRBD1	TRBJ1-2	once	TRBV2	TGTGCCAGCAGTGAGAGTGCAGGGGGCGGCTATGGCTACACCTTC	CASSESAGGGYGYTF
NA	TRBJ2-1	NA	TRBV18	TGTGCCAGCTCACCCATTGATAGATACAATGAGCAGTTCTTC	CASSPIDRYNEQFF
NA	TRBJ1-1	NA	TRBV6-5	TGTGCCAGCAGTTACAGGGGAGGAACAACTGAAGCTTTCTTT	CASSYRGGTTEAFF
TRBD1	TRBJ1-6	NA	TRBV5-1	TGCGCCAGCAGCCCAGGGACAGGGGGCAGGGATTCACCCCTCCACTTT	CASSPGTGGRDSPLHF
NA	TRBJ1-1	NA	TRBV19	TGTGCCAGTAGTATAGGCCAGGGAGGAACTGAAGCTTTCTTT	CASSIGQGGTEAFF
NA	TRBJ1-5	NA	TRBV2	TGTGCCAGCAGTGAAGGGGCAGGATATCAGCCCCAGCATTTT	CASSEGAGYQPQHF
TRBD1	TRBJ2-7	NA	TRBV6-2/TRBV6-3	TGTGCCAGCAGTCTAGGGGGCGACTCCTACGAGCAGTACTTC	CASSLGGDSYEQYF
NA	TRBJ2-7	NA	TRBV19	TGTGCCAGTAGTATAGACCCAGACTCCATTAATTACGAGCAGTACTTC	CASSIDPDSINYEQYF
TRBD1	TRBJ1-5	NA	TRBV18	TGTGCCAGCTCACCAGGGACAGGGGCTTTTAGCAATCAGCCCCAGCATTTT	CASSPGTGAFSNQPQHF
TRBD1	TRBJ2-1	NA	TRBV5-1	TGCGCCAGCAGCTTAACTCTTTCCGGGACAGGGGATAATGAGCAGTTCTTC	CASSLTLSGTGDNEQFF
NA	TRBJ1-5	NA	TRBV27	TGTGCCAGCAGTTGGGCAGGGAAGGATCAGCCCCAGCATTTT	CASSWAGKDQPQHF
TRBD2	TRBJ2-7	NA	TRBV4-1	TGCGCCAGCAGCCATGCCCCCAGCGGGGGTTACGAGCAGTACTTC	CASSHAPSGGYEQYF
NA	TRBJ2-5	NA	TRBV5-1	TGCGCCAGCAGCTTGCAGGGACTGGAGACCCAGTACTTC	CASSLQGLETQYF
NA	TRBJ2-7	NA	TRBV5-6	TGTGCCAGCAGCGGCACGGGGTCCTCCTACGAGCAGTACTTC	CASSGTGSSYEQYF
TRBD2	TRBJ2-2	few	TRBV19	TGTGCCAGTAGTATCGGGACTAGCGGGACCGGGGAGCTGTTTTTT	CASSIGTSGTGELFF
TRBD1	TRBJ1-2	NA	TRBV3-1/TRBV3-2	TGTGCCAGCAGCCTGCAGACAGGGCGAGGCTACACCTTC	CASSLQTGRGYTF
TRBD2	TRBJ2-3	NA	TRBV5-4	TGTGCCACCAGCAGGGGGGCGGGGGGGGGCACAGATACGCAGTATTTT	CATSRGAGGGTDTQYF
NA	TRBJ2-3	once	TRBV18	TGTGCCAGCTCACCACCGTCGTCCGATACGCAGTATTTT	CASSPPSSDTQYF
NA	TRBJ1-6	NA	TRBV2	TGTGCCAGCACCGTGGCCCCCCCACCCCTCCACTTT	CASTVAPPPLHF
TRBD1	TRBJ1-4	NA	TRBV7-9	TGTGCCAGCAGCTTAAACAGGGGTGGTACGGCTAATGAAAAACTGTTTTTT	CASSLNRGGTANEKLFF
TRBD1	TRBJ2-1	NA	TRBV9	TGTGCCAGCAGCGTCGGACAGGGACGATACAATGAGCAGTTCTTC	CASSVGQGRYNEQFF
NA	TRBJ2-6	once	TRBV5-1	TGCGCCAGCAGCTTGTCGTCTAAATCCTCTGGGGCCAACGTCCTGACTTTC	CASSLSSKSSGANVLTF
NA	TRBJ1-2	NA	TRBV5-1	TGCGCCAGCAGGCGGGAGACAACGGGCTCCGGCTACACCTTC	CASRRETTGSGYTF
TRBD2	TRBJ2-2	NA	TRBV4-2	TGTGCCAGCAGCGATCTAGCGGGGGCCAACACCGGGGAGCTGTTTTTT	CASSDLAGANTGELFF
TRBD2	TRBJ2-1	NA	TRBV7-3	TGTGCCAGCAGCTTAACAGGTTTAAGCGGGGGGGCTAAGTTCTTC	CASSLTGLSGGAKFF
TRBD1	TRBJ1-3	NA	TRBV6-5	TGTGCCAGCAGCCTCCGGGACAGGGGAAACACCATATATTTT	CASSLRDRGNTIYF
TRBD1	TRBJ2-1	NA	TRBV29-1	TGCAGCGTTGAAGAGGGGGACAGCTCCTACAATGAGCAGTTCTTC	CSVEEGDSSYNEQFF
NA	TRBJ2-5	NA	TRBV6-5	TGTGGGAGACAACAGGGGAGGGAGACCCAGTACTTC	CGRQQGRETQYF
TRBD1	TRBJ1-5	NA	TRBV24-1	TGTGCCACCAGTGGACAGGGTAATTGGAATCAGCCCCAGCATTTT	CATSGQGNWNQPQHF
NA	TRBJ2-3	NA	TRBV7-9	TGTGCCAGCAGCTTAGTTTTGGCGGGGAGTAGGCCAGATACGCAGTATTTT	CASSLVLAGSRPDTQYF
NA	TRBJ1-2	NA	TRBV6-5	TGTGCCAGCAGTTACCGGGCCAGCGGGGTCTATGGCTACACCTTC	CASSYRASGVYGYTF
NA	TRBJ2-5	NA	TRBV5-4	TGTGCCAGCAGCTTAGGTAGAAACGGGCAAGAGACCCAGTACTTC	CASSLGRNGQETQYF
NA	TRBJ1-2	NA	TRBV5-1	TGCGCCAGCAGCTCGACGGGAAACTATGGCTACACCTTC	CASSSTGNYGYTF
TRBD2	TRBJ2-3	NA	TRBV7-9	TGTGCCAGCAGCTTAGGGCAACCTAGCGGCGGCACAGATACGCAGTATTTT	CASSLGQPSGGTDTQYF
NA	TRBJ1-2	NA	TRBV2	TGTGCCAGCAACCCAGACAGGACCAACTATGGCTACACCTTC	CASNPDRTNYGYTF
TRBD1	TRBJ2-6	once	TRBV5-1	TGCGCCAGCAGCTCTTCGGGACAGTCCTCTGGGGCCAACGTCCTGACTTTC	CASSSSGQSSGANVLTF
NA	TRBJ1-2	NA	TRBV18	TGTGCCAGCTCACCACCACAGGGCTCCTATGGCTACACCTTC	CASSPPQGSYGYTF
TRBD2	TRBJ2-5	NA	TRBV7-2	TGTGCCAGCAGCCTGGGACTAGCGGAGACCCAGTACTTC	CASSLGLAETQYF